This T cell receptor (beta chain) was found in a study of blood T cell repertoires in COVID-19. Overall study context: T cells, B-cell-depleted T cells, or PBMCs supplied cDNA or gDNA.

Generated by immunoSEQ multiplex PCR, the TCRdb table keeps only in-frame clones and is missing some. This table holds roughly 250,000 clones, 82% found once. Germline lookup yields CDR1 MDHEN and CDR2 SYDVKM. CDR3 size: 16 residues. Trimming cost V 6 bases and J 2 bases; bases outside gene matches: 8. The source is a woman of 80 years or more with active or convalescent COVID-19. The chain carries TRBV28 and TRBJ2-1; 9 nucleotides align to TRBD2. The sample taken for sequencing was peripheral blood. CDR3 loop: CASRESAGGPYNEQFF. The CDR3 bases are TGTGCCAGCAGGGAATCGGCGGGGGGGCCCTACAATGAGCAGTTCTTC.